A selection of T cell receptor beta chains follows, all from one sample in a study of blood T cell repertoires in COVID-19. This table comes from immunoSEQ multiplex PCR, and its TCRdb copy is limited to in-frame clones, with some not included. The table lists fewer than 300,000 clones, approximately 85% of them singletons. The sequenced sample consisted of peripheral blood. These receptors originate from a human donor with COVID-19, enrolled during active disease. The donor label of this sample is uncertain. Each CDR3 is given with its conserved first and last residue. Fields, in order: V gene, J gene, D gene, clone size, CDR3 protein, CDR3 DNA. D genes are given only for firm matches. A row's size may be missing; if present it is once, few, many or a size class.

V: TRBV7-3
J: TRBJ1-2
D: TRBD1
size: NA
CDR3: CASSPGTANYGYTF
DNA: TGTGCCAGCAGCCCTGGGACAGCTAACTATGGCTACACCTTC

V: TRBV6-1
J: TRBJ1-1
D: NA
size: NA
CDR3: CASSEALGGSEAFF
DNA: TGTGCCAGCAGTGAAGCCCTCGGAGGGAGCGAAGCTTTCTTT

V: TRBV15
J: TRBJ2-1
D: TRBD2
size: NA
CDR3: CATSGVPTAGGRYNEQFF
DNA: TGTGCCACCAGCGGGGTTCCTACGGCAGGCGGGAGGTACAATGAGCAGTTCTTC

V: TRBV6-5
J: TRBJ2-1
D: TRBD2
size: NA
CDR3: CASGTSGRFNEQFF
DNA: TGTGCCAGCGGTACTAGCGGGAGGTTCAATGAGCAGTTCTTC

V: TRBV7-2
J: TRBJ1-3
D: NA
size: NA
CDR3: CASSPVTGSGNTIYF
DNA: TGTGCCAGCAGCCCCGTTACAGGGTCTGGAAACACCATATATTTT

V: TRBV28
J: TRBJ1-3
D: NA
size: NA
CDR3: CASSPRVVVGNTIYF
DNA: TGTGCCAGCAGTCCCAGGGTGGTTGTCGGAAACACCATATATTTT

V: TRBV7-2
J: TRBJ1-1
D: NA
size: once
CDR3: CASSLVGAGLSGTEAFF
DNA: TGTGCCAGCAGCTTAGTGGGGGCCGGCTTATCGGGGACTGAAGCTTTCTTT

V: TRBV6-5
J: TRBJ1-2
D: NA
size: NA
CDR3: CASTYGGFWDYGYTF
DNA: TGTGCCAGCACCTACGGAGGGTTTTGGGACTATGGCTACACCTTC

V: TRBV5-3
J: TRBJ2-2
D: NA
size: NA
CDR3: CARSSTLLFSGRGTGELFF
DNA: TGTGCCAGAAGCTCCACCCTTCTCTTCAGCGGCCGGGGCACCGGGGAGCTGTTTTTT

V: TRBV28
J: TRBJ1-2
D: NA
size: few
CDR3: CASSFGRTNYGYTF
DNA: TGTGCCAGCAGTTTTGGGAGAACTAACTATGGCTACACCTTC

V: TRBV19
J: TRBJ1-2
D: TRBD1
size: many
CDR3: CASSGQGKGDYGYTF
DNA: TGTGCCAGTAGTGGACAGGGGAAGGGCGACTATGGCTACACCTTC

V: TRBV5-1
J: TRBJ2-5
D: TRBD2
size: NA
CDR3: CASSRTSGSQETQYF
DNA: TGCGCCAGCAGCCGGACTAGCGGGAGCCAAGAGACCCAGTACTTC

V: TRBV6-5
J: TRBJ1-3
D: NA
size: NA
CDR3: CASSTTGYTIYF
DNA: TGTGCCAGCAGTACCACAGGGTACACCATATATTTT

V: TRBV27
J: TRBJ1-5
D: NA
size: NA
CDR3: CASSSTGFEPQHF
DNA: TGTGCCAGCAGTAGCACAGGGTTTGAGCCCCAGCATTTT

V: TRBV4-3
J: TRBJ2-7
D: NA
size: NA
CDR3: CASSLTTGEAYEQYF
DNA: TGCGCCAGCAGCCTCACCACAGGGGAGGCCTACGAGCAGTACTTC

V: TRBV30
J: TRBJ2-7
D: TRBD1
size: NA
CDR3: CAWSAPGTGGYEQYF
DNA: TGTGCCTGGAGTGCCCCCGGGACAGGGGGCTACGAGCAGTACTTC

V: TRBV18
J: TRBJ2-5
D: TRBD2
size: NA
CDR3: CASSSGLGEMETQYF
DNA: TGTGCCAGCTCATCCGGACTAGGGGAAATGGAGACCCAGTACTTC

V: TRBV3-1/TRBV3-2
J: TRBJ1-4
D: NA
size: NA
CDR3: CASSPFGGGSTNEKLFF
DNA: TGTGCCAGCAGCCCGTTCGGGGGGGGGTCAACTAATGAAAAACTGTTTTTT

V: TRBV10-3
J: TRBJ2-3
D: TRBD1
size: few
CDR3: CAISESPGTGGLDTQYF
DNA: TGTGCCATCAGTGAATCTCCCGGGACAGGGGGACTAGATACGCAGTATTTT

V: TRBV10-2
J: TRBJ1-4
D: NA
size: NA
CDR3: CASSLIRGEKLFF
DNA: TGCGCCAGCTCCCTTATACGGGGTGAAAAACTGTTTTTT

V: TRBV5-8
J: TRBJ1-4
D: NA
size: NA
CDR3: CASSWVRGTNEKLFF
DNA: TGTGCCAGCAGCTGGGTGCGCGGGACTAATGAAAAACTGTTTTTT

V: TRBV9
J: TRBJ2-5
D: NA
size: NA
CDR3: CASSVGAEETQYF
DNA: TGTGCCAGCAGCGTAGGAGCGGAAGAGACCCAGTACTTC